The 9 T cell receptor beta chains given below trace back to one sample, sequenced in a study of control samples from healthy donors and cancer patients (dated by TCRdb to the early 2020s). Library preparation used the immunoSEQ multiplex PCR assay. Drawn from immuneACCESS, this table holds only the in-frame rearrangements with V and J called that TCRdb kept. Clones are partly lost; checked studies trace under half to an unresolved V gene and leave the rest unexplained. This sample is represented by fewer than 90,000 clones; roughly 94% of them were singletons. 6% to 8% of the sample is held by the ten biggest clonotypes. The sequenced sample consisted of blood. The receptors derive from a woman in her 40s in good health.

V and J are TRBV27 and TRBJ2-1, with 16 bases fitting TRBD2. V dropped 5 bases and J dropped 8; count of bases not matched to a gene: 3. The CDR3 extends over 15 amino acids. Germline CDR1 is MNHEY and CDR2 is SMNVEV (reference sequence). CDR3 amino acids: CASSPGLAGGDEQFF. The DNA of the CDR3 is TGTGCCAGCAGTCCGGGACTAGCGGGGGGGGATGAGCAGTTCTTC.

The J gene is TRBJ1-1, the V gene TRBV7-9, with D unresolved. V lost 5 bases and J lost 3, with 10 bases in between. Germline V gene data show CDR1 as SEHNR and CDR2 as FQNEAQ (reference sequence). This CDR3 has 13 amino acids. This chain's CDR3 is CASSPPGDTEAFF. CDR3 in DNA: TGTGCCAGCAGCCCCCCAGGCGACACTGAAGCTTTCTTT.

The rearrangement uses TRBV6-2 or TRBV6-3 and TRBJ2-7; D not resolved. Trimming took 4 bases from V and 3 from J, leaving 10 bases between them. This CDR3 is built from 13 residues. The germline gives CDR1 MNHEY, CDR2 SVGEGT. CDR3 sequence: CASSSPKNYEQYF. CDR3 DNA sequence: TGTGCCAGCAGTTCTCCTAAGAACTACGAGCAGTACTTC.

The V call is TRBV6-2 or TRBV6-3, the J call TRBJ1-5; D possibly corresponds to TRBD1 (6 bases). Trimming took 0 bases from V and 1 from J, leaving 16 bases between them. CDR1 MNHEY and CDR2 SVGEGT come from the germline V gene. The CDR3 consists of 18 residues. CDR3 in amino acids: CASSYSVGTILSNQPQHF. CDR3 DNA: TGTGCCAGCAGTTACTCGGTCGGGACAATCTTGAGCAATCAGCCCCAGCATTTT.

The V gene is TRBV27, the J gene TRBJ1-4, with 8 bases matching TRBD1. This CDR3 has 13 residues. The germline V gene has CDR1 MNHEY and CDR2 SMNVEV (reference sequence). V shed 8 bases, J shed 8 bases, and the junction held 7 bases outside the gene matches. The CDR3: CASGFRTGEKLFF. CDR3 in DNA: TGTGCCAGCGGCTTTCGGACAGGGGAAAAACTGTTTTTT.

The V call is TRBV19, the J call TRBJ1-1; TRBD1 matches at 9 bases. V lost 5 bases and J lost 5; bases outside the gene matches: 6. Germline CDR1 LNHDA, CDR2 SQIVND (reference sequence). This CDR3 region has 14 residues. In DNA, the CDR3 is TGTGCCAGTAGTTTACAGGGGGCCTGGACTGAAGCTTTCTTT. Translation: CASSLQGAWTEAFF.

The CDR3 is CASSQYNEQFF. CDR3 coding DNA: TGTGCCAGCTCGCAATACAATGAGCAGTTCTTC. The rearrangement links TRBV6-5 to TRBJ2-1; D gene unclear. This CDR3 comprises 11 residues. The V gene lost 8 bases and the J gene lost 4 bases, with 6 bases spanning the gap. Germline CDR1 and CDR2: MNHEY and SVGAGI.

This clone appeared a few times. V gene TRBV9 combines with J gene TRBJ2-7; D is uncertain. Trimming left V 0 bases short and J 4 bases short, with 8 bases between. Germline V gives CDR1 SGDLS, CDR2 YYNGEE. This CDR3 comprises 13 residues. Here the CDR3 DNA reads TGTGCCAGCAGCGTAGTCAGGTCGTACGAGCAGTACTTC. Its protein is CASSVVRSYEQYF.

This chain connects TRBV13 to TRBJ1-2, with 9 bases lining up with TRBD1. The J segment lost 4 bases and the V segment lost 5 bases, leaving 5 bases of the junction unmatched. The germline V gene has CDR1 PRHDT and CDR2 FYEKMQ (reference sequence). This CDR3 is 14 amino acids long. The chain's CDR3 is CASSLDRGAYGYTF. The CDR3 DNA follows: TGTGCCAGCAGCCTGGACAGGGGCGCCTATGGCTACACCTTC.